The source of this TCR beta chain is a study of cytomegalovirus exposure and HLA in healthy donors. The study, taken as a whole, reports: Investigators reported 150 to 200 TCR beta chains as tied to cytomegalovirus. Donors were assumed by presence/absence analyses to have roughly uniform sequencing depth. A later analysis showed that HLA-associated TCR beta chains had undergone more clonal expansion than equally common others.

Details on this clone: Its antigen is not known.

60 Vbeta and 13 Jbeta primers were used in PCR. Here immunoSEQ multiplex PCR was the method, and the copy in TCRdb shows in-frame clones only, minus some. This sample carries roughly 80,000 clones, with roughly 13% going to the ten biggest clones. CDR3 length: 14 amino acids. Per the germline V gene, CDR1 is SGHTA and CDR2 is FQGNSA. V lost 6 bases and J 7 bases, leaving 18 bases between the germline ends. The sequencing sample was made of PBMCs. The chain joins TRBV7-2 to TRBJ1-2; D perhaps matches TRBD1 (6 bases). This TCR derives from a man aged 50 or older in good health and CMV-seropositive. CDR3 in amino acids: CASSSPNREGGYTF. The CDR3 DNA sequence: TGTGCCAGCAGTTCCCCCAACAGGGAGGGTGGCTACACCTTC.